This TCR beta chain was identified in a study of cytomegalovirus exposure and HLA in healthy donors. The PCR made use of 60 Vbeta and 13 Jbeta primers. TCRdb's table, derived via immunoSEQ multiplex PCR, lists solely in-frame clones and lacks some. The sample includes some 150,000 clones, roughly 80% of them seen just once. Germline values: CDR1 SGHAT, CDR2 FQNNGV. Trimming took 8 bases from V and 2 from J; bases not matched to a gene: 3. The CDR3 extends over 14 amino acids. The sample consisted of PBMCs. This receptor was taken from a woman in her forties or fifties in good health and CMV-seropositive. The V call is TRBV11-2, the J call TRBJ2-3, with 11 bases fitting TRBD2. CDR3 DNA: TGTGCCAGCGGACTAGCGGGTCACACAGATACGCAGTATTTT. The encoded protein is CASGLAGHTDTQYF.